This TCR beta chain was recovered during a study of blood T cells in healthy people across ages. A second PCR, run for roughly 7 to 11 cycles, used a sample-barcoded 5' primer plus a J-beta primer mix. A minimum of 2.5 million CDR3-containing paired-end reads was obtained for each sample. Using its own MiXCR run on the 5' RACE reads, TCRdb lists one record per CDR3 protein. The sample lists around 990,000 distinct CDR3 sequences, roughly two fifths seen once, with around 13% in the top ten. Germline V gene data show CDR1 as SGHRS and CDR2 as YFSETQ. V dropped 4 bases and J dropped 5 bases, with 22 bases sitting between them. This CDR3 is built from 17 residues. The amount of total RNA extracted per sample was at least 5.5 micrograms. Details on this clonotype: Its antigen is as yet unknown. It may be a read error: a sequence one base away is much more abundant.

Study conclusions and caveats: Relative to aged donors, long-lived donors carried more naive CD4+ cells and displayed higher diversity. A strong correlation was seen between TCR beta diversity and naive T cell percentage.

This TCR was sampled from a man younger than 35 in good health. The chain recombines TRBV5-1 with TRBJ2-1; possibly TRBD1 or TRBD2 for D (5 bases each). Sequences were obtained from blood. The CDR3 here is CASSDTRPGPGDNEQFF. CDR3 bases: TGCGCCAGCAGCGACACTCGACCGGGACCAGGCGACAATGAGCAGTTCTTC.